This T cell receptor (beta chain) was captured in a study of early T cells in non-severe SARS-CoV-2 infection. Turning to the study itself: Sequencing input comprised bulk RNA from unsorted whole blood; chain pairing was not available. Study-wide results and limits: VDJdb matching, biased toward anti-spike CD8 responses, missed private and CD4 specificities.

This clonotype has just a few counts. What it binds is not known. Unmatched junction bases numbered 8, after V lost 2 bases and J lost 3 bases. Germline V CDR1 and CDR2: MNHNY, SVGAGI (reference sequence). The CDR3 is 16 residues long. Unique molecular identifier tags were affixed to discrete cDNA molecules. TCRdb called the 5' RACE reads again in MiXCR, with one record for every CDR3 protein. Counted here are tens of thousands of distinct CDR3 sequences, 4.5% to 7.5% occurring once; the ten biggest clones make up 7.6%. The sample consisted of whole blood. The receptor was isolated from an adult who was a healthcare worker with PCR-confirmed SARS-CoV-2 infection or an uninfected control (not recorded which). This chain connects TRBV6-6 to TRBJ1-1; TRBD1 aligns across 8 bases. CDR3 nucleotides: TGTGCCAGCAGTTACGGGCAGGGGGCGCGGGACACTGAAGCTTTCTTT. This translates into CASSYGQGARDTEAFF.